This T cell receptor beta chain was sequenced for a study of response to subunit inactivated influenza vaccine. Study results and caveats: There was a suggestion from the authors that each seasonal influenza vaccination recruits few new T cells.

This CDR3 spans 15 amino acids. V lost 4 bases, J lost 2 bases, and 7 bases stayed unmatched. Germline CDR1 SGHRS, CDR2 YFSETQ. TCRdb used MiXCR to reprocess the RT-PCR reads, holding one entry per CDR3 protein. The sample consists of about 500,000 distinct CDR3 sequences, approximately 7.2% of them appearing once. This clonotype was seen more than once but under ten times. Its antigen is as yet unknown. The chain employs TRBV5-1 and TRBJ2-7; 9 bases agree with TRBD1. This sample comprised PBMCs from blood, obtained less than 30 months after vaccination. The TCR was taken from a man aged 45 to 75 who received an inactivated influenza vaccine. The CDR3 DNA is TGCGCCAGCAGCGTATGGACAGGGGACCCCTACGAGCAGTACTTC. Amino acids: CASSVWTGDPYEQYF.